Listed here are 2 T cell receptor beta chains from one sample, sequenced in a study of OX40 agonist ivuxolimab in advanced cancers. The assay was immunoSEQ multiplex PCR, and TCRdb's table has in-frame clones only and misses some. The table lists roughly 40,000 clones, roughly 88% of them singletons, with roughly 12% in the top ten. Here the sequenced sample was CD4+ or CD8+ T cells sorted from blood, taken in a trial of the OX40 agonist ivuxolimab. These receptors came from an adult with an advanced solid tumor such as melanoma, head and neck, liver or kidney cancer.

Here the CDR3 DNA reads TGTGCCAGCAGCTTGGACGTAGTCTATGGCTACACCTTC. Its translation: CASSLDVVYGYTF. The rearrangement uses TRBV5-4 and TRBJ1-2; D call uncertain. The CDR3 runs to 13 residues. V was cut by 0 bases and J by 4 bases, with 7 bases left in between. Per germline, CDR1 SGHNT and CDR2 YYREEE (reference sequence). The complete variable domain, with remaining parts taken from reference TRBV5-4 and TRBJ1-2, reads ETGVTQSPTHLIKTRGQQVTLRCSSQSGHNTVSWYQQALGQGPQFIFQYYREEENGRGNFPPRFSGLQFPNYSSELNVNALELDDSALYLCASSLDVVYGYTFGSGTRLTVV.

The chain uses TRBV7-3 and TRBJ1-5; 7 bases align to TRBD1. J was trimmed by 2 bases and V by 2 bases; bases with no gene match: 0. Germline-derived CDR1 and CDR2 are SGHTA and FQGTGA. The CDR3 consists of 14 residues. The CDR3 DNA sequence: TGTGCCAGCAGCTTAGGGACAGGCAATCAGCCCCAGCATTTT. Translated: CASSLGTGNQPQHF.